These T cell receptor beta chains were read from a single sample in a study of T-cell reconstitution after alpha-beta-depleted transplantation in children. TCRdb redid the calling of the PCR reads with MiXCR, one entry per CDR3 protein. The sample contains a few hundred thousand distinct CDR3 sequences, less than 15% of which appear only once. The sample here was PBMCs, taken from the stem cell graft. These receptor sequences come from a human donor who donated a stem cell graft to a child with Fanconi anemia. Each CDR3 is given without its conserved first and last residue. The D gene is left open where the match is weak.

D: .
V: TRBV20-1
CDR3: SARDSQGYTGELF

D: TRBD1
V: TRBV4-3
CDR3: ASSRATGGHGEQY

D: TRBD2
V: TRBV2
CDR3: ASKDLAGSTDTQY

D: .
V: TRBV5-6
CDR3: ASSLRDDLSYEQY

D: TRBD1
V: TRBV3-1
CDR3: ASSGTGGDSPQH

D: .
V: TRBV15
CDR3: ATSSTLGRQETQY

D: .
V: TRBV18
CDR3: ASSPTGFTPGNTIY

D: .
V: TRBV20-1
CDR3: SAPLLQIQF

D: .
V: TRBV5-5
CDR3: ASSSQGWAETQY

D: .
V: TRBV6-5
CDR3: ASSSGPASNQPQH

D: .
V: TRBV5-6
CDR3: ASSLSRALRETQY

D: .
V: TRBV2
CDR3: ASTADRLNYGYT

D: .
V: TRBV29-1
CDR3: SVDDKGHYGYT

D: TRBD1
V: TRBV25-1
CDR3: ASSTRDSSNQPQH

D: .
V: TRBV6-5
CDR3: ASSPLSTGELF

D: .
V: TRBV20-1
CDR3: SARGNMNSYEQY

D: .
V: TRBV29-1
CDR3: SAGEAEQY

D: .
V: TRBV6-1
CDR3: ASSLTGQSTNEKLF

D: TRBD1
V: TRBV20-1
CDR3: SATPGTENYGYT

D: TRBD1
V: TRBV12-3/TRBV12-4
CDR3: ASSMGQGSGSPLH

D: TRBD1
V: TRBV5-5
CDR3: ASSPTGQGSGELF

D: .
V: TRBV9
CDR3: ASSVGHTEAF

D: TRBD1
V: TRBV6-1
CDR3: ASRPGTGVTGELF

D: TRBD1
V: TRBV2
CDR3: ASSESRTGSYEQY

D: TRBD2
V: TRBV10-3
CDR3: AIRGGGIPGLGNNEQF

D: .
V: TRBV20-1
CDR3: SAREGNSPLH

D: .
V: TRBV6-4
CDR3: ASSREAGSTDTQY

D: TRBD1
V: TRBV12-5
CDR3: ASGQDRENTIY

D: .
V: TRBV30
CDR3: AWTQQVDTQY

D: .
V: TRBV28
CDR3: ASSLFGATIEAF

D: .
V: TRBV20-1
CDR3: SASQGGETQY

D: .
V: TRBV29-1
CDR3: SVQGGETQY

D: .
V: TRBV11-2
CDR3: ASIMENGWGTEAF

D: TRBD1
V: TRBV6-2/TRBV6-3
CDR3: ASSLQGALGEQY

D: TRBD1
V: TRBV29-1
CDR3: SVGAAGGEDGYT

D: TRBD1
V: TRBV7-9
CDR3: ASGGQQETQY

D: .
V: TRBV20-1
CDR3: SAQGGQETQY

D: .
V: TRBV29-1
CDR3: SVRTGQSYEQY

D: .
V: TRBV6-2/TRBV6-3
CDR3: ASSYLSGNSPLH

D: .
V: TRBV6-2/TRBV6-3
CDR3: ASSFGHIMNTEAF

D: .
V: TRBV12-3/TRBV12-4
CDR3: ASGFEGYNEQF

D: .
V: TRBV5-1
CDR3: ASSLASLYDEQF

D: .
V: TRBV29-1
CDR3: SVMRGNYGYT

D: TRBD1
V: TRBV5-1
CDR3: ASSPGTGTGANVLT